Each of the 14 T cell receptor beta chains below was sequenced from the same sample in a study of blood T cell repertoires in COVID-19. The assay was immunoSEQ multiplex PCR, and TCRdb's table has in-frame clones only and misses some. The sample consists of fewer than 350,000 clones, around 85% of them appearing once. The material sequenced was PBMCs or T cells enriched from blood (not recorded which). All receptors derive from a young woman who had been exposed to COVID-19.

J is TRBJ2-5 and V is TRBV5-4; TRBD2 aligns across 10 bases. Germline CDR1 reads SGHNT; CDR2 reads YYREEE (reference sequence). The CDR3 is 16 amino acids. The V and J ends lost 0 bases and 3 bases, in that order; junction bases with no gene match: 5. The CDR3 DNA is TGTGCCAGCAGCTTGGGCCCCCTAGCGGGGGAAGAGACCCAGTACTTC. This translates into CASSLGPLAGEETQYF.

V gene TRBV6-5 combines with J gene TRBJ1-1; tentative D call: TRBD1 (6 bases). The CDR3 sequence is 13 residues long. Per the germline V gene, CDR1 is MNHEY and CDR2 is SVGAGI. The V and J ends lost 10 bases and 1 base respectively, with 13 bases between them. Here the CDR3 DNA reads TGTGCCACAACAGGGATTACGAACACTGAAGCTTTCTTT. Its protein is CATTGITNTEAFF.

This chain joins TRBV30 and TRBJ1-5; TRBD1 matches 7 bases. The CDR3 has 14 residues. Trimming cost V 2 bases and J 6 bases; bases outside gene matches: 7. CDR1 and CDR2 (germline): GTSNPN, SVGIG (reference sequence). As DNA, the CDR3 is TGTGCCTGGAGTTTGGGACAGTTCGGTCAGCCCCAGCATTTT. Translating it yields CAWSLGQFGQPQHF.

V gene TRBV21-1 combines with J gene TRBJ1-1. TRBV21-1 is annotated as a pseudogene. The CDR3 totals 13 residues. CDR3 DNA sequence: TGTGCCAGCAGCAAAGTAAGAGGCGCTGAAGCTTTCTTT. This encodes CASSKVRGAEAFF.

This rearrangement joins TRBV11-2 to TRBJ1-4; D ambiguous. Trimming removed 3 bases at V and 3 bases at J, with 11 bases between. This CDR3 is 15 amino acids long. Germline V CDR1 and CDR2: SGHAT, FQNNGV. The CDR3, as DNA: TGTGCCAGCAGCTTTAACAGACGAGCTAATGAAAAACTGTTTTTT. Its translation is CASSFNRRANEKLFF.

The chain uses TRBV6-5 and TRBJ2-7, with TRBD1 identical over 8 bases. CDR1 is MNHEY and CDR2 is SVGAGI in the germline V gene. The CDR3 contains 15 residues. V lost 6 bases and J lost 5; bases outside the gene matches: 12. CDR3 bases: TGTGCCAGCAGGCGAACGGGACAGGCAAACCACGAGCAGTACTTC. Protein: CASRRTGQANHEQYF.

In the case of this clone: Possible read error: a much larger clone is one base away. This chain joins TRBV5-4 and TRBJ2-3, with D uncertain. The V end was cut by 3 bases, the J end by 0 bases, with 8 bases between. The length of the CDR3 is 14 residues. CDR1 and CDR2 (germline): SGHNT, YYREEE (reference sequence). CDR3 sequence: CASSSVTSTDTQYF. CDR3 sequence (DNA): TGTGCCAGCAGCTCGGTGACTAGCACAGATACGCAGTATTTT.

This chain connects TRBV6-2 or TRBV6-3 to TRBJ1-5; 7 positions agree with TRBD1. CDR3 length: 14 amino acids. Germline-derived CDR1 and CDR2 are MNHEY and SVGEGT. V lost 8 bases and J lost 4; bases outside the gene matches: 8. The CDR3 bases are TGTGCCAGCGGCCGGGACAGAGATAATCAGCCCCAGCATTTT. This translates into CASGRDRDNQPQHF.

The chain recombines TRBV27 with TRBJ2-7; weak D call: TRBD2 (6 bases). Germline CDR1 MNHEY, CDR2 SMNVEV (reference sequence). The CDR3 runs 13 residues. Trimming cost V 4 bases and J 1 base, with 8 bases left between them. CDR3: CASSWGESYEQYF. CDR3 DNA: TGTGCCAGCAGTTGGGGGGAATCCTACGAGCAGTACTTC.

This chain links TRBV30 with TRBJ2-7, with D maybe TRBD2 (5 bases). This CDR3 is 14 amino acids long. The germline V gene encodes CDR1 GTSNPN and CDR2 SVGIG (reference sequence). V was clipped by 5 bases and J by 0 bases, with 14 bases between them. CDR3 DNA: TGTGCCTGGGGGCCAGCGGTGGGCTCCTACGAGCAGTACTTC. The encoded protein is CAWGPAVGSYEQYF.

The chain is built from TRBV28 and TRBJ2-7; D is possibly TRBD1 (6 bases). V gave up 6 bases and J gave up 0 bases, with 12 bases separating them. CDR1 is MDHEN and CDR2 is SYDVKM in the germline V gene. The CDR3 consists of 14 residues. In nucleotides, the CDR3 is TGTGCCAGCAGGAAGGAAGGGGGCTCCTACGAGCAGTACTTC. Translated: CASRKEGGSYEQYF.

This chain joins TRBV5-1 and TRBJ2-3; tentative D call: TRBD2 (6 bases). This CDR3 region has 16 residues. Trimming took 6 bases from V and 1 from J, leaving 18 bases between them. The germline CDR1 and CDR2 sequences are SGHRS and YFSETQ. The DNA for the CDR3 is TGCGCCAGCACCCCGGGGGTCAGCGTAGGCACAGATACGCAGTATTTT. The encoded protein is CASTPGVSVGTDTQYF.

The J gene is TRBJ2-2, the V gene TRBV5-1; 13 bases match TRBD2. The length of the CDR3 is 16 residues. Germline V lookup: CDR1 SGHRS, CDR2 YFSETQ. Trimming took 2 bases from V and 6 from J; bases not matched to a gene: 4. In DNA form, the CDR3 reads TGCGCCAGCAGCTTTACTAGCGGGAGGGTTGCCGGGGAGCTGTTTTTT. Translated, it gives CASSFTSGRVAGELFF.

The gene calls are TRBV9 and TRBJ2-3, with 7 bases lining up with TRBD2. This CDR3 spans 15 amino acids. Germline V lookup: CDR1 SGDLS, CDR2 YYNGEE. Germline trimming cut 4 bases from V and 1 base from J; bases unmatched to any gene: 6. The CDR3 protein is CASSLRAGGTDTQYF. In DNA form, the CDR3 reads TGTGCCAGCAGCCTCCGGGCGGGGGGCACAGATACGCAGTATTTT. The full variable domain, its missing parts supplied by reference TRBV9 and TRBJ2-3, is DSGVTQTPKHLITATGQRVTLRCSPRSGDLSVYWYQQSLDQGLQFLIQYYNGEERAKGNILERFSAQQFPDLHSELNLSSLELGDSALYFCASSLRAGGTDTQYFGPGTRLTVL.